Described below is a single T cell receptor (beta chain) sequence and its context. With V trimmed by 3 bases and J by 4 bases, 4 bases remained unmatched. Germline assignment: CDR1 KGHSH and CDR2 LQKENI. This CDR3 is built from 14 residues. The entry originates in a study of blood T cell repertoires in COVID-19. Profiled with immunoSEQ multiplex PCR; TCRdb holds only in-frame clones, not every one. This sample carries fewer than 200,000 clones, under 85% of them seen once, and the ten largest clones take around 6.8%. The source of this sequence is a human donor in a cohort sampled during active COVID-19. The chain is built from TRBV18 and TRBJ1-1, with 8 positions matching TRBD1. Sequencing was carried out using peripheral blood. CDR3 loop: CASSPTGAGTEAFF. CDR3 bases: TGTGCCAGCTCACCGACAGGGGCGGGCACTGAAGCTTTCTTT.